This T cell receptor (beta chain) came from a study of CD8+ T cells in alopecia areata. Study in general: The percentage of affected scalp area served as the score of severity for treated patients.

Extracted RNA was reverse transcribed, and the resulting cDNA served as sequencing template. Only in-frame clones appear in the TCRdb table, and some are missing; sequencing was by immunoSEQ multiplex PCR. Found here are about 92,000 clones, around 44% of them singletons; the top ten hold more than 15%. Documented treatment: oral pan-JAK inhibitor, 5-10 mg twice daily. Comment on this clone: As yet, its antigen is unknown.

Study-wide results and caveats: Scalp sample data also include resident alphabeta T cells from normal skin. Clarity of TCR sharing across patients fell short of that in mice, possibly HLA-related.

The sequenced sample was CD8+ T cells sorted from blood, obtained at week 24, from a patient treated with tofacitinib. This receptor was obtained from a human donor with alopecia areata.

The DNA for the CDR3 is TGTGCCAGCAGTTCACCATCCCGCACTGAAGCTTTCTTT. This gives the protein CASSSPSRTEAFF. This chain connects TRBV6-1 to TRBJ1-1, with unresolved D. Trimming left V 5 bases short and J 4 bases short, with 11 bases between. The length of the CDR3 is 13 residues. The V gene's germline CDR1 is MNHNS and CDR2 SASEGT.